This is a list of T cell receptor beta chains from one sample in a study of T cells in Graves' hyperthyroidism and ophthalmopathy. TCRdb redid the calling of the multiplex PCR reads with MiXCR, one entry per CDR3 protein. The data hold about 580,000 distinct CDR3 sequences, with over 11% observed a single time. The specimen sequenced was blood. The source of these receptors is a woman in her 30s with Graves' hyperthyroidism that later progressed to Graves' ophthalmopathy. CDR3s include the opening cysteine and the closing phenylalanine or tryptophan. The D gene is left open where the match is weak. Rows give clone size only sometimes, using once, few, many, or a class for an expanded clone.

J,size,D,V,CDR3,DNA
TRBJ2-5,-,TRBD2,TRBV2,CVSSPGLAGVGETQYF,TGTGTCAGCAGTCCGGGACTAGCGGGAGTAGGAGAGACCCAGTACTTC
TRBJ2-1,-,TRBD2,TRBV20-1,CIPPPTSGSLSSHNEQFF,TGCATCCCTCCCCCGACTAGCGGGAGTTTGTCGTCCCACAATGAGCAGTTCTTC
TRBJ1-1,many,-,TRBV7-8,CASSLARRPVNTEAFF,TGTGCCAGCAGCTTAGCGCGAAGGCCGGTGAACACTGAAGCTTTCTTT
TRBJ1-1,many,-,TRBV27,CASSFLSGGGSNTEAFF,TGTGCCAGCAGTTTCCTTTCAGGCGGGGGTTCGAACACTGAAGCTTTCTTT
TRBJ2-3,many,-,TRBV20-1,CSAKRQPAQYF,TGCAGTGCTAAACGACAACCAGCCCAGTATTTT
TRBJ2-7,many,-,TRBV7-8,CASSPIQGGEVPTYEQYF,TGTGCCAGCAGCCCTATACAGGGAGGGGAAGTCCCTACGTACGAGCAGTACTTC
TRBJ2-1,-,-,TRBV7-6,CASSPHAGRGRGYNEQFF,TGTGCCAGCAGCCCCCACGCGGGTCGGGGGAGAGGGTACAATGAGCAGTTCTTC
TRBJ2-7,many,TRBD2,TRBV11-2,CASSPTTSGALYEQYF,TGTGCCAGCAGCCCAACGACGAGCGGGGCGTTATACGAGCAGTACTTC
TRBJ2-1,many,-,TRBV25-1,CASTLGAGWRNEQFF,TGTGCCAGCACCCTGGGGGCAGGGTGGCGCAATGAGCAGTTCTTC
TRBJ1-6,many,TRBD1,TRBV27,CASSLLDRGSPLHF,TGTGCCAGCAGTTTGCTGGACAGGGGATCACCCCTCCACTTT
TRBJ2-3,many,TRBD1,TRBV29-1,CSVETNPDRGESTDTQYF,TGCAGCGTTGAAACGAATCCGGACAGGGGCGAAAGCACAGATACGCAGTATTTT
TRBJ2-1,-,TRBD2,TRBV27,CASSLLAESFSYNEQFF,TGTGCCAGCAGTTTACTAGCGGAATCCTTCTCCTACAATGAGCAGTTCTTC
TRBJ2-2,-,TRBD2,TRBV5-1,CASSLAGGPGTGELFF,TGCGCCAGCAGCTTGGCGGGAGGGCCCGGCACCGGGGAGCTGTTTTTT
TRBJ1-2,few,TRBD1,TRBV20-1,CSARDDRDYGYTF,TGCAGTGCTAGAGATGACAGGGACTATGGCTACACCTTC
TRBJ2-1,many,TRBD2,TRBV24-1,CATSEGRRLAGVSPYNEQFF,TGTGCCACCAGTGAAGGCAGGAGACTAGCGGGAGTGAGCCCCTACAATGAGCAGTTCTTC
TRBJ1-3,many,-,TRBV12-3/TRBV12-4,CASSLQISGNTIYF,TGTGCCAGCAGTCTTCAGATCTCTGGAAACACCATATATTTT
TRBJ1-2,many,-,TRBV2,CASSERGSGYGYTF,TGTGCCAGCAGTGAACGGGGTTCTGGCTATGGCTACACCTTC
TRBJ2-5,many,TRBD1,TRBV11-2,CASSSLQGAQETQYF,TGTGCCAGCAGCTCACTACAGGGGGCCCAAGAGACCCAGTACTTC
TRBJ2-6,few,-,TRBV29-1,CSVEDPRAALSGANVLTF,TGCAGCGTTGAAGATCCCAGGGCAGCCCTATCTGGGGCCAACGTCCTGACTTTC
TRBJ2-2,many,-,TRBV5-1,CASSLTGTRNTGELFF,TGCGCCAGCAGCTTGACCGGGACAAGGAACACCGGGGAGCTGTTTTTT
TRBJ2-5,many,-,TRBV12-3/TRBV12-4,CATGTGARETQYF,TGTGCCACAGGGACGGGAGCCCGAGAGACCCAGTACTTC
TRBJ1-3,few,TRBD1,TRBV7-9,CASSRTGEVGNTIYF,TGTGCCAGCAGCCGTACAGGGGAAGTTGGAAACACCATATATTTT
TRBJ2-7,-,-,TRBV7-6,CASSHTAGNEQYF,TGTGCCAGCAGCCATACGGCGGGGAACGAGCAGTACTTC
TRBJ1-1,-,TRBD1,TRBV6-5,CASSYSPGGGRGTEAFF,TGTGCCAGCAGTTACTCCCCCGGAGGGGGCCGGGGCACTGAAGCTTTCTTT
TRBJ2-2,many,-,TRBV30,CAWSGVPGELFF,TGTGCCTGGAGTGGGGTCCCCGGGGAGCTGTTTTTT
TRBJ2-3,-,-,TRBV19,CASSIFPGITDTQYF,TGTGCCAGTAGTATTTTTCCGGGGATCACAGATACGCAGTATTTT
TRBJ2-2,few,-,TRBV20-1,CSARDPRNLNTGELFF,TGCAGTGCTAGAGATCCCCGGAACCTGAACACCGGGGAGCTGTTTTTT
TRBJ2-5,many,TRBD1,TRBV10-3,CAISERGQGETQYF,TGTGCCATCAGTGAGAGGGGACAGGGAGAGACCCAGTACTTC
TRBJ2-1,-,TRBD2,TRBV7-3,CASRLAATYNEQSF,TGTGCCAGCAGGCTAGCGGCTACCTACAATGAGCAGTCCTTT
TRBJ1-5,many,-,TRBV24-1,CATSDLAQPQHF,TGTGCCACCAGTGATTTGGCTCAGCCCCAGCATTTT
TRBJ1-1,few,TRBD1,TRBV5-6,CASSTPRGLGTEAFF,TGTGCCAGCAGCACCCCCAGGGGGCTGGGGACTGAAGCTTTCTTT
TRBJ2-1,many,TRBD1,TRBV7-9,CASSLARQGVDEQFF,TGTGCCAGCAGCTTAGCCCGACAGGGGGTCGATGAGCAGTTCTTC
TRBJ2-1,-,TRBD2,TRBV9,CASSPYPRGSSYNEQFF,TGTGCCAGCAGCCCCTACCCGCGCGGGAGCTCCTACAATGAGCAGTTCTTC
TRBJ2-1,few,-,TRBV30,CAWSVGRIDEQFF,TGTGCCTGGAGTGTAGGGCGGATCGATGAGCAGTTCTTC
TRBJ2-2,-,-,TRBV30,CACLAATGELFF,TGTGCCTGCCTAGCCGCGACCGGGGAGCTGTTTTTT
TRBJ2-2,few,-,TRBV7-3,CASSRLLNTGELFF,TGTGCCAGCAGCCGCCTACTTAACACCGGGGAGCTGTTTTTT
TRBJ1-1,-,TRBD1,TRBV6-2/TRBV6-3,CASSPLTGDLYTEAFF,TGTGCCAGCAGCCCATTGACAGGGGACTTATACACTGAAGCTTTCTTT
TRBJ1-2,many,-,TRBV6-1,CASSDKGPRVGGYTF,TGTGCCAGCAGTGATAAGGGTCCTCGCGTAGGGGGCTACACCTTC
TRBJ1-6,many,-,TRBV12-3/TRBV12-4,CASSRLGSPLHF,TGTGCCAGCAGTCGGCTGGGATCACCCCTCCACTTT
TRBJ2-1,few,TRBD2,TRBV20-1,CSARGGGSSGINSYNEQFF,TGCAGTGCTAGAGGGGGGGGGAGTAGCGGGATTAACTCCTACAATGAGCAGTTCTTC
TRBJ2-1,many,TRBD2,TRBV20-1,CSARDPRTSGRAYNEQFF,TGCAGTGCTAGAGACCCCAGGACTAGCGGGAGGGCCTACAATGAGCAGTTCTTC
TRBJ1-5,many,-,TRBV12-3/TRBV12-4,CASSFWAGVGIQPQHF,TGTGCCAGCAGTTTTTGGGCCGGGGTAGGAATTCAGCCCCAGCATTTT
TRBJ2-2,-,-,TRBV7-9,CASSLLLDMNTGELFF,TGTGCCAGCAGCTTGCTCCTGGACATGAACACCGGGGAGCTGTTTTTT
TRBJ1-6,many,-,TRBV5-4,CASGFGTGLNSPLHF,TGTGCCAGCGGATTTGGCACAGGGTTGAATTCACCCCTCCACTTT
TRBJ2-1,few,-,TRBV6-4,CASSESFFVGVPYNEQFF,TGTGCCAGCAGTGAATCCTTTTTTGTAGGAGTCCCCTACAATGAGCAGTTCTTC
TRBJ2-5,-,-,TRBV19,CAIKDSNQETQYF,TGTGCCATCAAGGACAGTAACCAAGAGACCCAGTACTTC
TRBJ2-3,many,-,TRBV9,CASSGDGGGTQYF,TGTGCCAGCAGCGGGGACGGAGGGGGTACGCAGTATTTT
TRBJ2-1,many,-,TRBV10-3,CATTHGAQGYEQFF,TGTGCCACCACCCACGGGGCCCAGGGCTATGAGCAGTTCTTC
TRBJ1-1,few,-,TRBV10-3,CASLGQGNEAFF,TGTGCCTCACTGGGGCAGGGGAATGAAGCTTTCTTT
TRBJ2-2,many,-,TRBV7-2,CASRMVGVGELFF,TGTGCCAGCAGAATGGTGGGGGTCGGGGAGCTGTTTTTT
TRBJ2-5,many,-,TRBV7-9,CASSRAVQETQYF,TGTGCCAGCAGCCGGGCAGTCCAAGAGACCCAGTACTTC
TRBJ2-5,many,-,TRBV6-2/TRBV6-3,CASSYGLETQYF,TGTGCCAGCAGTTACGGATTAGAAACCCAGTACTTC
TRBJ2-2,many,TRBD1,TRBV2,CASSGQGNTGELFF,TGTGCCAGCAGTGGACAGGGGAACACCGGGGAGCTGTTTTTT
TRBJ2-2,few,TRBD1,TRBV10-3,CAISPPQGVNTGELFF,TGTGCCATCAGTCCCCCCCAGGGGGTGAACACCGGGGAGCTGTTTTTT
TRBJ2-3,few,-,TRBV6-5,CASSYSIGAGPGDTQYF,TGTGCCAGCAGTTACTCAATCGGAGCGGGTCCGGGGGATACGCAGTATTTT
TRBJ2-7,many,-,TRBV27,CASMVWGSYEQYF,TGTGCCAGCATGGTGTGGGGGTCCTACGAGCAGTACTTC
TRBJ1-3,many,-,TRBV28,CASSLPSQADHF,TGTGCCAGCAGTTTGCCCTCCCAGGCCGATCATTTT
TRBJ2-5,many,TRBD1,TRBV29-1,CSLGQGQETQYF,TGCAGCCTGGGACAGGGACAAGAGACCCAGTACTTC
TRBJ1-1,-,TRBD1,TRBV6-2/TRBV6-3,CASRETGANTEAFF,TGTGCCAGCAGAGAGACAGGGGCCAACACTGAAGCTTTCTTT
TRBJ1-5,many,-,TRBV12-3/TRBV12-4,CASSFWEIGNQPQHF,TGTGCCAGCAGTTTCTGGGAAATAGGCAATCAGCCCCAGCATTTT